The sequence of this T cell receptor beta chain was determined in a study of T cell repertoires in cytomegalovirus infection. In the study overall: Matching HLA type, along with CMV infection, was indicated by public TCR beta signatures.

Study results and limitations: Dominant in the ex vivo response were TCR beta clonotypes restricted by HLA-C and specific for CMV.

TCRdb passed the reads through MiXCR, listing each CDR3 protein once. Found here are 160,000 or so distinct CDR3 sequences, roughly 18% of them singletons; the top ten hold around 20%. This clonotype was picked up a small number of times. No antigen is known for it. Sequenced sample: CD8+ T cells from PBMCs. The TCR sequence derives from a human donor in good health (CMV status not recorded). Some clones in this sample may be carry-over from other donors' samples.

CDR3 residues: CASSTEWRGGELFF. CDR3 DNA: TGTGCCAGCAGCACCGAGTGGCGGGGAGGGGAGCTGTTTTTT. This chain connects TRBV7-6 to TRBJ2-2, with a weak D call TRBD2 (6 bases). Germline CDR1 reads SGHVS; CDR2 reads FNYEAQ. V lost 5 bases, J lost 8 bases, and 15 bases lay in between. The CDR3 totals 14 residues.